This T cell receptor (beta chain) is drawn from a study of CD8 T cells in Susac syndrome. V was clipped by 2 bases and J by 3 bases, with 17 bases between them. This CDR3 has 16 amino acids. Germline V CDR1 and CDR2: MDHEN, SYDVKM. Random hexamers were used to reverse transcribe the RNA input (about 0.5 to 1 ug). An immunoSEQ multiplex PCR amplified TCR beta CDR3 over 54 Vbeta and 13 Jbeta. TCRdb re-derived calls from the immunoSEQ multiplex PCR reads in MiXCR, one entry per CDR3 protein. The sample carries about 120,000 distinct CDR3 sequences, less than 95% recorded once. The TCR was taken from a human donor in good health. The chain carries TRBV28 and TRBJ2-7; D may match TRBD1 or TRBD2 (6 bases each). Material: CD4+ T cells from PBMCs. CDR3 sequence (DNA): TGTGCCAGCAGTTTAGGAGGGACCTCCAGGGGCTACGAGCAGTACTTC. Amino acid sequence: CASSLGGTSRGYEQYF.